The 24 T cell receptor beta chains listed next were all sequenced from one sample in a study of blood T cells in healthy people across ages. Through a sample-barcoded 5' primer and a J-beta primer mix, a second PCR was run for roughly 6 to 12 cycles. TCRdb re-called the 5' RACE reads with MiXCR, one entry per CDR3 protein. This table has roughly 680,000 distinct CDR3 sequences, about half appearing once. The sample taken for sequencing was blood. These receptors all stem from a woman in her sixties in good health.

The genes are TRBV20-1 and TRBJ2-1; 7 positions match TRBD1. Germline V gives CDR1 DFQATT, CDR2 SNEGSKA (reference sequence). CDR3 size: 13 residues. The V gene end was trimmed by 6 bases and the J gene end by 4 bases; junction bases not matched to a gene: 6. This CDR3 reads CSARDRDYNEQFF. Here the CDR3 DNA reads TGCAGTGCCCGGGACAGAGATTACAATGAGCAGTTCTTC.

At least ten counts were recorded for this clonotype. The V gene is TRBV6-2 or TRBV6-3, the J gene TRBJ2-7, with TRBD2 identical over 8 bases. Germline trimming cut 6 bases from V and 0 bases from J; bases unmatched to any gene: 7. This CDR3 comprises 15 residues. Germline CDR1 and CDR2: MNHEY and SVGEGT. The chain's CDR3 is CASRISGSSSYEQYF. The CDR3 nucleotides read TGTGCCAGCAGAATAAGCGGGAGTAGCTCCTACGAGCAGTACTTC.

The V call is TRBV7-2, the J call TRBJ1-2; D is undetermined. The germline V gene has CDR1 SGHTA and CDR2 FQGNSA. The CDR3 sequence is 15 residues long. Trimming shortened V by 1 base and J by 3 bases, and 12 bases separated the two germline ends. The CDR3 sequence is CASSLGRTDYYGYTF. The CDR3, as DNA: TGTGCCAGCAGCTTAGGAAGAACAGACTACTATGGCTACACCTTC.

The table lists this clonotype with a few counts. The V and J genes are TRBV29-1 and TRBJ2-3, with 9 bases that match TRBD2. CDR1 SQVTM and CDR2 ANQGSEA come from the germline V gene. This CDR3 comprises 15 residues. Germline trimming cut 5 bases from V and 5 bases from J; bases unmatched to any gene: 11. The CDR3 sequence is CSVLGGASGKDTQYF. The CDR3 bases are TGCAGCGTTTTGGGGGGGGCTAGCGGGAAAGATACGCAGTATTTT.

To note about this clonotype: A read error may account for a junction end that differs from germline. The chain is built from TRBV3-1 and TRBJ2-3; 8 positions agree with TRBD1. The CDR3 runs to 17 residues. From germline, CDR1 is LGHDT and CDR2 YNNKEL (reference sequence). The CDR3 is CASSSDRGLRNTGTQYF. The CDR3 bases are TGTGCCAGCAGCAGCGACAGGGGCCTTCGTAACACAGGTACGCAGTATTTT.

The rearrangement uses TRBV12-3 or TRBV12-4 and TRBJ2-3; the match to TRBD2 covers 9 bases. V was pared by 6 bases and J by 3 bases, with 10 bases of the junction left unmatched. The CDR3 extends over 16 amino acids. The CDR3 here is CASSPSSGGRTDTQYF. For the CDR3, the DNA is TGTGCCAGCAGCCCATCAAGCGGGGGGAGAACAGATACGCAGTATTTT.

The table lists this clonotype with many counts. V and J are TRBV7-2 and TRBJ1-6; D is unclear. Germline CDR1 and CDR2: SGHTA and FQGNSA. The CDR3 is 13 residues long. V was cut by 6 bases and J by 7 bases, with 10 bases left in between. The CDR3 DNA reads TGTGCCAGCAGTTCACAGCCGAATTCACCCCTCCACTTT. This sequence encodes CASSSQPNSPLHF.

The J gene is TRBJ1-4, the V gene TRBV20-1; D is ambiguous. Trimming took 0 bases from V and 8 from J, leaving 13 bases between them. From germline, CDR1 is DFQATT and CDR2 SNEGSKA (reference sequence). The CDR3 runs 14 residues. This chain's CDR3 is CSAREPIIGEKLFF. As DNA, the CDR3 is TGCAGTGCTAGAGAACCCATTATTGGCGAAAAACTGTTTTTT.

J is TRBJ2-3 and V is TRBV18; D gene uncertain. Germline lookup yields CDR1 KGHSH and CDR2 LQKENI. V was shortened by 6 bases and J by 1 base, with 14 bases between the two germline ends. The CDR3 is made up of 15 amino acids. This chain's CDR3 is CASSHELAGTDTQYF. The CDR3 region has the DNA TGTGCCAGCTCCCACGAGCTTGCAGGCACAGATACGCAGTATTTT.

The chain links TRBV7-9 to TRBJ1-1; no reliable D call. Germline V lookup: CDR1 SEHNR, CDR2 FQNEAQ (reference sequence). V shed 4 bases and J shed 4 bases, with 13 bases lying between them. The CDR3 has 14 residues. The CDR3 region is CASSYFGDATEAFF. The DNA for the CDR3 is TGTGCCAGCAGCTACTTCGGGGATGCCACTGAAGCTTTCTTT.

This clonotype was seen a few times. The chain couples TRBV7-9 to TRBJ2-3; tentative D call: TRBD2 (6 bases). Germline CDR1 reads SEHNR; CDR2 reads FQNEAQ (reference sequence). Trimming took 1 base from V and 6 from J, leaving 11 bases between them. This CDR3 region has 14 residues. The DNA for the CDR3 is TGTGCCAGCAGCTTAGATTGGGGAGGTGATACGCAGTATTTT. It translates to CASSLDWGGDTQYF.

The chain joins TRBV4-3 to TRBJ2-7; D gene unclear. The length of the CDR3 is 15 residues. CDR1 is LGHNA, CDR2 YSLEER, per germline. Trimming took 0 bases from V and 1 from J, leaving 10 bases between them. CDR3 region: CASSQERVGSYEQYF. CDR3 DNA: TGCGCCAGCAGCCAAGAAAGGGTCGGTTCCTACGAGCAGTACTTC.

This clonotype was counted a single time. A junction end diverges from the germline sequence, so it may reflect a read error. The V call is TRBV10-3, the J call TRBJ2-1, with TRBD2 matching 7 bases. CDR3 length equals 14 residues. Looked up from germline, CDR1 is ENHRY and CDR2 is SYGVKD. In nucleotides, the CDR3 is TGTGCCATCACCCAGTCGACTAGCTACGATGAGCAGTTCTTC. Translation gives CAITQSTSYDEQFF.

This clonotype was found a few times. CDR3 nucleotides: TGTGCCAGCTCACCATACGTTACCGGGGCCAACGTCCTGACTTTC. As protein: CASSPYVTGANVLTF. The chain joins TRBV18 to TRBJ2-6; D is undetermined. The CDR3 runs 15 residues. Trimming removed 2 bases at V and 4 bases at J, with 9 bases between. Germline V gene sequence: CDR1 KGHSH, CDR2 LQKENI. Full variable domain (remainder filled in from reference TRBV18 and TRBJ2-6): NAGVMQNPRHLVRRRGQEARLRCSPMKGHSHVYWYRQLPEEGLKFMVYLQKENIIDESGMPKERFSAEFPKEGPSILRIQQVVRGDSAAYFCASSPYVTGANVLTFGAGSRLTVL.

This clonotype has a handful of counts. DNA of the CDR3: TGCAGCGTTGGACAGGGCCTCACAGATACGCAGTATTTT. It specifies CSVGQGLTDTQYF. The rearrangement links TRBV29-1 to TRBJ2-3; 7 bases match TRBD1. Losses at the gene ends were 4 bases for V and 2 bases for J; bases not matched to a gene: 3. Germline V gives CDR1 SQVTM, CDR2 ANQGSEA. The CDR3 contains 13 residues.

The V call is TRBV6-5, the J call TRBJ2-5, with 12 nucleotides matching TRBD2. The V gene end was trimmed by 0 bases and the J gene end by 4 bases; junction bases not matched to a gene: 6. Per germline, CDR1 MNHEY and CDR2 SVGAGI. The CDR3 totals 17 residues. The CDR3 region is CASSYSGLAGRRETQYF. CDR3 nucleotides: TGTGCCAGCAGTTACTCCGGACTAGCGGGGAGAAGAGAGACCCAGTACTTC.

The chain couples TRBV10-3 to TRBJ1-1; D gene unclear. This CDR3 has 14 amino acids. V lost 6 bases, J lost 1 base, and 12 bases lay in between. Per germline, CDR1 ENHRY and CDR2 SYGVKD. CDR3: CAISVKGANTEAFF. Written as DNA, the CDR3 is TGTGCCATCAGCGTTAAGGGAGCGAACACTGAAGCTTTCTTT.

There are a few counts of this clonotype. CDR3 loop: CASSYPTSIEQFF. The CDR3, as DNA: TGTGCCAGCAGTTACCCGACTAGTATTGAGCAGTTCTTC. The rearrangement links TRBV28 to TRBJ2-1; D might be TRBD2 (6 bases). CDR3 length: 13 residues. V was pared by 4 bases and J by 9 bases, with 13 bases between. Germline assignment: CDR1 MDHEN and CDR2 SYDVKM.

The chain is built from TRBV7-2 and TRBJ2-7; possibly TRBD2 for D (5 bases). The J call is uncertain, as TRBJ2-5 better fits the DNA end. The CDR3 is 12 residues long. Germline assignment: CDR1 SGHTA and CDR2 FQGNSA. This CDR3 is CASTRSGETQYF. The CDR3 DNA reads as TGTGCCAGCACCCGGTCGGGGGAGACCCAGTACTTC.

This clonotype was counted ten times or more. The rearrangement uses TRBV29-1 and TRBJ1-4; weak D call: TRBD1 (6 bases). The germline CDR1 and CDR2 sequences are SQVTM and ANQGSEA. V was shortened by 4 bases and J by 3 bases, with 9 bases between the two germline ends. This CDR3 has 13 residues. This chain's CDR3 is CSVVQGSNEKLFF. The CDR3 bases are TGCAGCGTTGTGCAGGGGTCTAATGAAAAACTGTTTTTT.

This clonotype was seen more than once but under ten times. The V gene is TRBV7-3, the J gene TRBJ2-5; 8 bases are shared with TRBD1. Germline V gene data show CDR1 as SGHTA and CDR2 as FQGTGA. This CDR3 contains 15 residues. Germline trimming cut 5 bases from V and 1 base from J; bases unmatched to any gene: 6. The CDR3 nucleotides read TGTGCCAGCAGCCCAAATCAGGGGGCCCAAGAGACCCAGTACTTC. The encoded protein is CASSPNQGAQETQYF.

Only a few counts were recorded for this clonotype. A much larger clone lies one base from this, so it may be a read error. The V gene is TRBV24-1, the J gene TRBJ2-7; 10 nucleotides agree with TRBD2. The CDR3 extends over 18 amino acids. In germline, CDR1 is KGHDR, CDR2 SFDVKD. Germline trimming cut 5 bases from V and 7 bases from J; bases unmatched to any gene: 19. The CDR3 bases are TGTGCCACCAGTGCAACGGCAGGGAGCGGGAGGGCCGGCAATGAGCAGTACTTC. Residues: CATSATAGSGRAGNEQYF.

This clonotype appeared once. This chain links TRBV7-2 with TRBJ2-4; D is unresolved. The DNA end is a closer match to TRBJ2-7, so the J assignment may be wrong. CDR3 size: 12 residues. CDR1 and CDR2 (germline): SGHTA, FQGNSA. CDR3 sequence reads: CASSLRQNEQYF. CDR3 in DNA: TGTGCCAGCAGCTTAAGGCAGAACGAGCAGTACTTC.

Of note for this clonotype: Its ends do not fully match the called genes, so a read error is possible. This chain uses TRBV27 with TRBJ2-7, with 12 bases identical to TRBD2. Looked up from germline, CDR1 is MNHEY and CDR2 is SMNVEV (reference sequence). This CDR3 comprises 14 residues. The chain's CDR3 is CTSSSGREGEAQYF. In DNA, the CDR3 is TGTACCAGCTCTAGCGGGAGGGAGGGAGAGGCCCAGTACTTC.